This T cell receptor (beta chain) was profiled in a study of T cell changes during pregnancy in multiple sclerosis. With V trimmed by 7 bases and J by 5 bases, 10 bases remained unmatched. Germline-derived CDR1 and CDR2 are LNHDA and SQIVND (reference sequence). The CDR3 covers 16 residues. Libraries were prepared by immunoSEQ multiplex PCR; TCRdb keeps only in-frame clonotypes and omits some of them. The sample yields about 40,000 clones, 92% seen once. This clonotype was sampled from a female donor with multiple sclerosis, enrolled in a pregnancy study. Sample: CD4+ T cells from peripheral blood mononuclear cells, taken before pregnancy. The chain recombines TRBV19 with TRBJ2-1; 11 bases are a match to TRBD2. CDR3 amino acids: CASKILAGGLDNEQFF. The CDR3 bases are TGTGCCAGTAAGATCTTAGCGGGAGGGCTGGACAATGAGCAGTTCTTC.